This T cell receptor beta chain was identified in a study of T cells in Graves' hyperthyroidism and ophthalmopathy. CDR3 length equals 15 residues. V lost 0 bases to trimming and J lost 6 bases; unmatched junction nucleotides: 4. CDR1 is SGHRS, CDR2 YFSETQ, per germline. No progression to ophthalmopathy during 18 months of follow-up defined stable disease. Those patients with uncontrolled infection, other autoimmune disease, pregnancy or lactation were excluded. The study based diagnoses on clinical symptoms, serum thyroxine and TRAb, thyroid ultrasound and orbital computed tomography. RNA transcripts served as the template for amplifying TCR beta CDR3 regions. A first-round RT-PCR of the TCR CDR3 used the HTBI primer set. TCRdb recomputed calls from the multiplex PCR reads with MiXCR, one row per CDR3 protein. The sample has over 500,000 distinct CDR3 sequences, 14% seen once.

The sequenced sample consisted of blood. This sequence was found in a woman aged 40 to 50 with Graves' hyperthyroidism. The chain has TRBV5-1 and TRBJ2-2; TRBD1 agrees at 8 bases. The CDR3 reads CASSLEPGGPGELFF. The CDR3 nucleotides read TGCGCCAGCAGCTTGGAACCAGGGGGCCCCGGGGAGCTGTTTTTT.